The following is a T cell receptor beta chain sequence with its context. Its specificity is unknown. The data originate from a study of shared clonotypes between healthy human individuals. Germline V gene sequence: CDR1 LNHDA, CDR2 SQIVND (reference sequence). V was trimmed by 5 bases and J by 2 bases, leaving 13 bases between them. This CDR3 contains 14 residues. Study results and caveats: Sequencing depth was a factor that was expected to affect clonotype sharing among donors.

The table came from immunoSEQ multiplex PCR; TCRdb's copy has only in-frame clones and leaves some out. The profile shows roughly 640,000 clones, around two thirds of them singletons. The origin of this receptor is a woman in her 30s in good health. The chain has TRBV19 and TRBJ2-7; D is uncertain. Sequenced sample: memory CD4+ T cells sorted from blood. As to subset: CD45RA-negative fraction. The DNA for the CDR3 is TGTGCCAGTAGTCCCCCGTCGCCAACCTACGAGCAGTACTTC. Its translation is CASSPPSPTYEQYF.